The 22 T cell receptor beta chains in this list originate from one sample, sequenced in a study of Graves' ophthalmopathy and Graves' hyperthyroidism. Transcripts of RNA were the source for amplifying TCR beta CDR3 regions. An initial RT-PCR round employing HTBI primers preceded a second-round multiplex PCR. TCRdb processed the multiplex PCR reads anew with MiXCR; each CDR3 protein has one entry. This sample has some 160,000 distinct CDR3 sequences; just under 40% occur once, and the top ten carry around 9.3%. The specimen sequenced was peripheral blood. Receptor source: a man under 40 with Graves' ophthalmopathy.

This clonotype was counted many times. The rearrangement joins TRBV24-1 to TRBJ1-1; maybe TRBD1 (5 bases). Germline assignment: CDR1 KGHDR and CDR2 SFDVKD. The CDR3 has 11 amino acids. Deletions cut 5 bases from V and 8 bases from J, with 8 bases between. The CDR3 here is CATSAGDEAFF. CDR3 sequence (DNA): TGTGCCACCAGTGCGGGGGACGAAGCTTTCTTT.

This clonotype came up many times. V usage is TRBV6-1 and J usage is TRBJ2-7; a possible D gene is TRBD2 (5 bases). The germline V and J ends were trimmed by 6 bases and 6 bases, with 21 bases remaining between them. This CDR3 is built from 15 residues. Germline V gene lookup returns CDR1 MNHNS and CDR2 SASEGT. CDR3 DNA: TGTGCCAGCAGCTCCCCTCGGGATTGGGAAGGCGAGCAGTACTTC. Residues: CASSSPRDWEGEQYF.

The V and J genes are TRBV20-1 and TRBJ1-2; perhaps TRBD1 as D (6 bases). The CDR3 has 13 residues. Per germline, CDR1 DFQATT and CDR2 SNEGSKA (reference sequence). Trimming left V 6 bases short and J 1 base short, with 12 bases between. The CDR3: CSAGGPSNYGYTF. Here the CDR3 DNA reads TGCAGTGCGGGGGGCCCCAGTAACTATGGCTACACCTTC.

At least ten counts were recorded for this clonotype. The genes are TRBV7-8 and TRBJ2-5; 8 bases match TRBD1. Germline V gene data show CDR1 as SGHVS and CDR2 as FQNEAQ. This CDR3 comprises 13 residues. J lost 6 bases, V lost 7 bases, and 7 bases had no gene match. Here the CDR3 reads CASTGGARQTQYF. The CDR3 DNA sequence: TGTGCCAGCACAGGGGGCGCTCGACAGACCCAGTACTTC.

CDR3 nucleotides: TGTGCCACCAGCAGAGGGGGAGGGTCGAGTTCACCCCTCCACTTT. Encoded protein: CATSRGGGSSSPLHF. V gene TRBV15 combines with J gene TRBJ1-6; D is undetermined. V was pared by 1 base and J by 9 bases, with 13 bases between. Per germline, CDR1 LNHNV and CDR2 YYDKDF (reference sequence). This CDR3 comprises 15 residues.

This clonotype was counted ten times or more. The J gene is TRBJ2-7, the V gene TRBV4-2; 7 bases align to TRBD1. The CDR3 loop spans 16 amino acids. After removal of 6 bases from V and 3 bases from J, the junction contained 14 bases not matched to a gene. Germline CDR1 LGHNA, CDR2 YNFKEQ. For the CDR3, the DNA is TGTGCCAGCAGTCAAAGAAACAGGGGAGCCTTCTACGAGCAGTACTTC. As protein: CASSQRNRGAFYEQYF.

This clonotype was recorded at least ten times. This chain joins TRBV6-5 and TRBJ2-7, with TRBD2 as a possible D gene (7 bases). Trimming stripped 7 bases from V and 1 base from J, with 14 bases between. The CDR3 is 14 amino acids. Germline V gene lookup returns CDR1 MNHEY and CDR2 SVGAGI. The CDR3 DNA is TGTGCCAGCATTAAGGGGGGGACGTCCTACGAGCAGTACTTC. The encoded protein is CASIKGGTSYEQYF.

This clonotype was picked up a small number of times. The CDR3 DNA reads TGTGCCAGTAGGAGGGCTAGCGGCCAAGAGACCCAGTACTTC. As protein: CASRRASGQETQYF. J is TRBJ2-5 and V is TRBV19; 7 bases fit TRBD2. Unmatched junction bases numbered 5, after V lost 6 bases and J lost 1 base. The length of the CDR3 is 14 residues. From germline, CDR1 is LNHDA and CDR2 SQIVND (reference sequence).

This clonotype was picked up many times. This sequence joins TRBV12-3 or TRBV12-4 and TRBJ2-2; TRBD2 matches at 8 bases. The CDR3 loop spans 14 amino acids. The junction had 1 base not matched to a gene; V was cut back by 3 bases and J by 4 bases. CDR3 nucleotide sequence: TGTGCCAGCAGTTTGAGCGGGAGCACCGGGGAGCTGTTTTTT. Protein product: CASSLSGSTGELFF.

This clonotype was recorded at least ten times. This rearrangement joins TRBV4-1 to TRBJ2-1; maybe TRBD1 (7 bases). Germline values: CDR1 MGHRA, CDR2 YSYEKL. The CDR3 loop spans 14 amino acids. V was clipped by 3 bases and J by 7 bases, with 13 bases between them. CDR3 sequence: CASSHPQGRNEQFF. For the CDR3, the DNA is TGCGCCAGCAGCCACCCACAGGGGAGGAATGAGCAGTTCTTC.

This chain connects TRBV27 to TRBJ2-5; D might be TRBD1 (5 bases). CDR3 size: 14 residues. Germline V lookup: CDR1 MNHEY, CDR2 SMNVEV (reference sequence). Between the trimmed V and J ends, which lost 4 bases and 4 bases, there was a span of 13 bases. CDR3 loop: CASSYPDNGETQYF. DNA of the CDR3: TGTGCCAGCAGTTACCCGGACAATGGAGAGACCCAGTACTTC.

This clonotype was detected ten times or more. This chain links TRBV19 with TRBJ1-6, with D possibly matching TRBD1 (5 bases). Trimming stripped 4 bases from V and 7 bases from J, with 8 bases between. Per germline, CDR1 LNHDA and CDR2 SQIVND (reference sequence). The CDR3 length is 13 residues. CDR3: CASSTGGNSPLHF. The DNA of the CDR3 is TGTGCCAGTAGTACCGGGGGGAATTCACCCCTCCACTTT.

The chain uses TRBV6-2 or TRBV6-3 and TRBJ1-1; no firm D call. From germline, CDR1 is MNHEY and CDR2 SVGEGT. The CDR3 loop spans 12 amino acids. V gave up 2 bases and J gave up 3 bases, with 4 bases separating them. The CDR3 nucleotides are TGTGCCAGCAGTTACCGCTACACTGAAGCTTTCTTT. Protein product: CASSYRYTEAFF.

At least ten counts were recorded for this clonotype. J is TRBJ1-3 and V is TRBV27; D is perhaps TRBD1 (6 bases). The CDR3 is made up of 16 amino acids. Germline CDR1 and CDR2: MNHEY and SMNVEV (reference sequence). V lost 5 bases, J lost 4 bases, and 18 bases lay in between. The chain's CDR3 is CASSLRGSPKGNTIYF. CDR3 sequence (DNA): TGTGCCAGCAGTCTCAGGGGATCCCCCAAGGGAAACACCATATATTTT.

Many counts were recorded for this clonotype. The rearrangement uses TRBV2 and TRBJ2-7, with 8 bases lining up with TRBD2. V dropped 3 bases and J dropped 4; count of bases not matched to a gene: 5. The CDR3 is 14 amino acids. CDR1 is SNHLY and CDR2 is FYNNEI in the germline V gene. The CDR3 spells CASSEGLDRYEQYF. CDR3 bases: TGTGCCAGCAGTGAGGGACTAGATCGTTACGAGCAGTACTTC. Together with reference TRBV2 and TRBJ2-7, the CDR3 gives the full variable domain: EPEVTQTPSHQVTQMGQEVILRCVPISNHLYFYWYRQILGQKVEFLVSFYNNEISEKSEIFDDQFSVERPDGSNFTLKIRSTKLEDSAMYFCASSEGLDRYEQYFGPGTRLTVT.

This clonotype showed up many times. Here the CDR3 reads CASSVKGGTSYEQYF. For the CDR3, the DNA is TGTGCCAGCAGCGTGAAAGGGGGGACCTCCTACGAGCAGTACTTC. The chain recombines TRBV7-9 with TRBJ2-7, with D possibly being TRBD1 or TRBD2 (6 bases each). V was trimmed by 5 bases and J by 0 bases, leaving 14 bases between them. The germline CDR1 and CDR2 sequences are SEHNR and FQNEAQ (reference sequence). The CDR3 length is 15 residues.

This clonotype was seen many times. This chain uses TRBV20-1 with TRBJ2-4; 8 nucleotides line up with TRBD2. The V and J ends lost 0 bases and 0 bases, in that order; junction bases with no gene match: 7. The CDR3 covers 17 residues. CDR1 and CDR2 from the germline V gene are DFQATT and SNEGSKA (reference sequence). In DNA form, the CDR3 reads TGCAGTGCTAGAGACCAGGAGCGGGGGCTAGCCAAAAACATTCAGTACTTC. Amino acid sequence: CSARDQERGLAKNIQYF.

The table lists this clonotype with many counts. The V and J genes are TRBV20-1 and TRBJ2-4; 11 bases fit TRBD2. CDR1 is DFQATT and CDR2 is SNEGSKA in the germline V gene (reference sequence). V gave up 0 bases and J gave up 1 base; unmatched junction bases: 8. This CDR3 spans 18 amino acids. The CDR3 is CSARDELAGVRAKNIQYF. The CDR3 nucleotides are TGCAGTGCTAGAGACGAACTAGCGGGAGTTAGGGCCAAAAACATTCAGTACTTC.

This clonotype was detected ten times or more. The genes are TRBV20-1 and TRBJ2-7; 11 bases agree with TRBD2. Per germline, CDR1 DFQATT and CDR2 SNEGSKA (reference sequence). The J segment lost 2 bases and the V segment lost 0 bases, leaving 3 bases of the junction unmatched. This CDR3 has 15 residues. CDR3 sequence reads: CSAREATSGTYEQYF. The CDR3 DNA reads TGCAGTGCTAGAGAAGCGACTAGCGGGACCTACGAGCAGTACTTC.

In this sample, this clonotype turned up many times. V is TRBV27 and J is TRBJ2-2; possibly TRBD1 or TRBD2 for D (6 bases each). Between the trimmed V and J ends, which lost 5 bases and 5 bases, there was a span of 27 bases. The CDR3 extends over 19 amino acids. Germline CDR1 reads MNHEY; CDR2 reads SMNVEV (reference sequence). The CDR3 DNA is TGTGCCAGCAGTCCCATGGAACGGGTAGGGGGGAGAGGGACCGGGGAGCTGTTTTTT. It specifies CASSPMERVGGRGTGELFF.

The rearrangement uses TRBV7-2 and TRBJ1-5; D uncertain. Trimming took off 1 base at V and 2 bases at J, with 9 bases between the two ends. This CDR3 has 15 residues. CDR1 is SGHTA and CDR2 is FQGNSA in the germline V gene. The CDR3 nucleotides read TGTGCCAGCAGCTTAGGTCCTCAAGGCAATCAGCCCCAGCATTTT. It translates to CASSLGPQGNQPQHF.

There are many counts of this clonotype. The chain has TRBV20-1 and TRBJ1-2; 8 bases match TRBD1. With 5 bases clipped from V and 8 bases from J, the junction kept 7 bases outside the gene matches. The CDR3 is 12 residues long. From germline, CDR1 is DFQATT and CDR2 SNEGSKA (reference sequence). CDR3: CSAPQGAGGYTF. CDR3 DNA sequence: TGCAGTGCTCCGCAGGGGGCAGGCGGCTACACCTTC.